This T cell receptor (beta chain) was found in a study of beta chain features in type 1 diabetes. Concerning this clone itself: Its antigen is unknown.

The CDR3 extends over 14 amino acids. V dropped 0 bases and J dropped 7 bases, with 12 bases sitting between them. The germline CDR1 and CDR2 sequences are SEHNR and FQNEAQ (reference sequence). The authors reverse transcribed all of the isolated RNA, so sequencing captured expressed TCRB transcripts. Clones were read by immunoSEQ multiplex PCR, and TCRdb kept only the in-frame ones, dropping some. Of 500,000 to 650,000 clones in the sample, around 12% are singletons; the top ten hold more than 0.09%. The study, taken as a whole, reports: Within each of all four CD4+ subsets, Type 1 diabetes patients had TCRB CDR3s that were moderately but significantly shorter.

Sequencing used naive CD4+ T cells from blood. The sequence derives from a man aged 30 to 45 with type 1 diabetes. The chain has TRBV7-9 and TRBJ1-1; a possible D gene is TRBD1 (5 bases). CDR3 sequence: CASSLAPGGFEAFF. Here the CDR3 DNA reads TGTGCCAGCAGCTTAGCGCCCGGGGGGTTTGAAGCTTTCTTT.